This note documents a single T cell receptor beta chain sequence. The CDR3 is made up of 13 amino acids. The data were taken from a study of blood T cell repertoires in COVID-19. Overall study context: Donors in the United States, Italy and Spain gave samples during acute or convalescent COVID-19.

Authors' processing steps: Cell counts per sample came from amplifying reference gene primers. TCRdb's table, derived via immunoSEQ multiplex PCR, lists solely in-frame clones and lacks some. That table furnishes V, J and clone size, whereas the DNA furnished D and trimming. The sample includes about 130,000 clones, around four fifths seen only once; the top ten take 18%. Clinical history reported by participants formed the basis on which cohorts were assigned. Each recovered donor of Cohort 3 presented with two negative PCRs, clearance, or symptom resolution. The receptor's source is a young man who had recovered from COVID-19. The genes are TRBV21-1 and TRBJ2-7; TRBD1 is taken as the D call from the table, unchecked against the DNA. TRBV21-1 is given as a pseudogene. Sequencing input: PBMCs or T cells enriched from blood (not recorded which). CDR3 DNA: TGTGCCTACGGATTAACAGGGGCCTACGAGCAGTACTTC. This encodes CAYGLTGAYEQYF.